This record covers a single T cell receptor (beta chain). The data originate from a study of shared clonotypes between healthy human individuals. Naive-designated CD8 cells lacked CD45RO, were positively enriched for CCR7, and omitted terminally differentiated effector memory CD45RA+ cells. The CDR3 sequence is 14 residues long. Germline loops: CDR1 SEHNR, CDR2 FQNEAQ (reference sequence). V lost 5 bases to trimming and J lost 4 bases, with 11 bases between them. This table comes from immunoSEQ multiplex PCR, and its TCRdb copy is limited to in-frame clones, with some not included. Here the sample spans almost 700,000 clones, 90% to 95% being singletons.

This TCR derives from a man younger than 45 in good health. The sequenced sample was naive CD8+ T cells sorted from blood. The V gene is TRBV7-9, the J gene TRBJ2-2; D not resolved. CDR3 region: CASSRTVSTGELFF. CDR3 bases: TGTGCCAGCAGCCGAACAGTCTCCACCGGGGAGCTGTTTTTT.